The source of this T cell receptor (beta chain) is a study of response to subunit inactivated influenza vaccine. TCRdb passed the RT-PCR reads through MiXCR, listing each CDR3 protein once. The sample records some 570,000 distinct CDR3 sequences, around 11% being singletons. Whole-study results and caveats: That few new T cells are recruited by each seasonal influenza vaccination was the authors' suggestion.

This clonotype was recorded at least ten times. The antigen remains unidentified. The data were also submitted as part of a second study, on T cells expressing NK-cell markers. Turning to that study: 5'RACE template switching built TCR beta cDNA with unique molecular identifiers. As a fraction of CD8+ T cells, dominant NKG2C+ clonotypes reached about 1.0-8% in six donors. In four donors, these clonotypes also led the CD3+CD56-NKG2C+ fraction.

The sequences come from PBMCs from blood, collected on the day of vaccination. The receptor was derived from a man aged 50 to 59 who received an inactivated influenza vaccine.

CDR3 bases: TGCGCCAGCAGCTTCAGGGGGAATGAGCAGTTCTTC. It encodes CASSFRGNEQFF. J is TRBJ2-1 and V is TRBV5-1; 7 nucleotides align to TRBD1. This CDR3 spans 12 amino acids. The ends lost 2 bases at V and 7 bases at J; junction bases unmatched: 0. Per germline, CDR1 SGHRS and CDR2 YFSETQ.